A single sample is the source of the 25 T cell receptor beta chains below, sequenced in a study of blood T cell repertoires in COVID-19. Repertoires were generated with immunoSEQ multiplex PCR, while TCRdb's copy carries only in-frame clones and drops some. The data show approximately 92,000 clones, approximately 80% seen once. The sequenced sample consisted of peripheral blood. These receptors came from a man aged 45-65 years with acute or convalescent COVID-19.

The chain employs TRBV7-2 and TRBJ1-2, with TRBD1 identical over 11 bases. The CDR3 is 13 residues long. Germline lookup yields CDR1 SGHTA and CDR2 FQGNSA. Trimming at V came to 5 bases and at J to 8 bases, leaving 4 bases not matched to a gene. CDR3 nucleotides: TGTGCCAGCAGCCCGGACAGGGGGCAAGGCTACACCTTC. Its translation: CASSPDRGQGYTF.

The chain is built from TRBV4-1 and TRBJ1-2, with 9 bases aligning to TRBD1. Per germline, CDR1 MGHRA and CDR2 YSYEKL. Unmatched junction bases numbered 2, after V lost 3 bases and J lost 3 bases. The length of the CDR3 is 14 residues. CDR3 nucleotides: TGCGCCAGCAGCCAGGGACAGGGCCACTATGGCTACACCTTC. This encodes CASSQGQGHYGYTF.

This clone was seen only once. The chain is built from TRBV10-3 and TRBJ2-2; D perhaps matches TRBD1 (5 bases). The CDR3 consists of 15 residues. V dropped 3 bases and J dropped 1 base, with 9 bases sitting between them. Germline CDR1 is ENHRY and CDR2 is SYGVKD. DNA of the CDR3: TGTGCCATCAGTGACGTCAGGGTGAACACCGGGGAGCTGTTTTTT. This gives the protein CAISDVRVNTGELFF.

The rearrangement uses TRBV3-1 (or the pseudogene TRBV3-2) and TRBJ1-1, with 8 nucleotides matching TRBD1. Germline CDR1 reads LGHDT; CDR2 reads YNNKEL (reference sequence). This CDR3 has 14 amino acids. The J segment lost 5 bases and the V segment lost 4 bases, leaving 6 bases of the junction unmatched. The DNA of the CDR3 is TGTGCCAGCAGCCCCAGGGGGCTCGGGACTGAAGCTTTCTTT. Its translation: CASSPRGLGTEAFF.

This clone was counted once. CDR3 sequence reads: CSVGASGRNEQFF. The CDR3 DNA sequence: TGCAGCGTGGGGGCTAGCGGGAGGAATGAGCAGTTCTTC. This chain uses TRBV29-1 with TRBJ2-1, with TRBD2 matching 11 bases. Trimming cost V 6 bases and J 7 bases; bases outside gene matches: 5. Germline CDR1 reads SQVTM; CDR2 reads ANQGSEA. This CDR3 spans 13 amino acids.

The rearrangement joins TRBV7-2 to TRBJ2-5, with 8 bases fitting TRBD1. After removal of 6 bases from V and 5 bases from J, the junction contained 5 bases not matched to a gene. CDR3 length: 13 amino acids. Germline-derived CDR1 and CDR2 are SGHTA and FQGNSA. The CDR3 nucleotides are TGTGCCAGCAGTCAGAGACAGGGGGAGACCCAGTACTTC. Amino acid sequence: CASSQRQGETQYF. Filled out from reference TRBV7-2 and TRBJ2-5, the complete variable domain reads GAGVSQSPSNKVTEKGKDVELRCDPISGHTALYWYRQSLGQGLEFLIYFQGNSAPDKSGLPSDRFSAERTGGSVSTLTIQRTQQEDSAVYLCASSQRQGETQYFGPGTRLLVL.

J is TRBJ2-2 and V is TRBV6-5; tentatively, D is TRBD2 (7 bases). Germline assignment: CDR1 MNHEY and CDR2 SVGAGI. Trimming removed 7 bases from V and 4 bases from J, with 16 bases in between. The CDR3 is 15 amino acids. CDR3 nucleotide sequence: TGTGCCAGCACTCGTAAGGGGGAGGGCACCGGGGAGCTGTTTTTT. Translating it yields CASTRKGEGTGELFF.

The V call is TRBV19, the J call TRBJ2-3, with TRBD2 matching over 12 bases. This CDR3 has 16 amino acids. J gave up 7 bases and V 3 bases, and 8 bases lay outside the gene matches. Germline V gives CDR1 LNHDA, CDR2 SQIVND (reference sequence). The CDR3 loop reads CASSMASGGAIYTQYF. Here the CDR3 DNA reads TGTGCCAGTAGTATGGCTAGCGGGGGGGCCATATATACGCAGTATTTT.

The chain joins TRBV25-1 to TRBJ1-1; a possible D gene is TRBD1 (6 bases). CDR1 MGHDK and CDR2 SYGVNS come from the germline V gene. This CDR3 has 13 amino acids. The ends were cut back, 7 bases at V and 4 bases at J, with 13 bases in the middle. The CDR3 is CASTPRGSTEAFF. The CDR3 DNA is TGTGCCAGCACCCCGAGGGGGTCCACTGAAGCTTTCTTT. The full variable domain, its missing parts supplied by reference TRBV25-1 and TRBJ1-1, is EADIYQTPRYLVIGTGKKITLECSQTMGHDKMYWYQQDPGMELHLIHYSYGVNSTEKGDLSSESTVSRIRTEHFPLTLESARPSHTSQYLCASTPRGSTEAFFGQGTRLTVV.

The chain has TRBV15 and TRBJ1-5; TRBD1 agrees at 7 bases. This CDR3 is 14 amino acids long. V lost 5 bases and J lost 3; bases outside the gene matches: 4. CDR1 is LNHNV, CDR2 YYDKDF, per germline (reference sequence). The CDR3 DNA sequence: TGTGCCACCAGCTGGGGACAGTCCAATCAGCCCCAGCATTTT. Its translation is CATSWGQSNQPQHF.

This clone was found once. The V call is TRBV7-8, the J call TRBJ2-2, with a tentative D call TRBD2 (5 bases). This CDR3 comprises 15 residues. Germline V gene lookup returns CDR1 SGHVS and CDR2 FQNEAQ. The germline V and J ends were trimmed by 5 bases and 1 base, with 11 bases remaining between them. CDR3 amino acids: CASSPWTGNTGELFF. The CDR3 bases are TGTGCCAGCAGCCCTTGGACTGGGAACACCGGGGAGCTGTTTTTT.

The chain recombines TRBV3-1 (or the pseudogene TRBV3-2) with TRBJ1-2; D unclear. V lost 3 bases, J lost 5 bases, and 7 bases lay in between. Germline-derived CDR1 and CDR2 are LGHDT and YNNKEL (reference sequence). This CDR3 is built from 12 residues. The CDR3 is CASSHAAYGYTF. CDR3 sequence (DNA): TGTGCCAGCAGCCACGCTGCGTATGGCTACACCTTC.

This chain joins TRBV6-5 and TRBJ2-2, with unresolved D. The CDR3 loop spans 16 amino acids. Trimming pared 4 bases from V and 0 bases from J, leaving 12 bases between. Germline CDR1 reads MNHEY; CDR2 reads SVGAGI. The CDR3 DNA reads TGTGCCAGCAGTTCCGGGTCCTTCGCGAACACCGGGGAGCTGTTTTTT. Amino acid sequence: CASSSGSFANTGELFF.

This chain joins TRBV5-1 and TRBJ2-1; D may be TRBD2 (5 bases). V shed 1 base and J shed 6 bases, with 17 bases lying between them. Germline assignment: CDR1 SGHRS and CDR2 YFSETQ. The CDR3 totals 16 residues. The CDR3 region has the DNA TGCGCCAGCAGCTTGAGGGTGGGTGGACTGCGCAATGAGCAGTTCTTC. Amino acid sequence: CASSLRVGGLRNEQFF.

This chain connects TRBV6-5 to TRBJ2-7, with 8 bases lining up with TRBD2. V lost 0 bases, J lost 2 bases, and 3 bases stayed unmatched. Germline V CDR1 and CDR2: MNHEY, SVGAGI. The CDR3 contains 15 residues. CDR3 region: CASSYSKLAAYEQYF. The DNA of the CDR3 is TGTGCCAGCAGTTACTCGAAACTAGCGGCCTACGAGCAGTACTTC.

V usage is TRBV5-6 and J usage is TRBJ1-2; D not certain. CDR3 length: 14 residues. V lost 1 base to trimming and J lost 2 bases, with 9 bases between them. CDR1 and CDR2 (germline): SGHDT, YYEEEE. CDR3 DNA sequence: TGTGCCAGCAGCTTGATAACAGACAACTATGGCTACACCTTC. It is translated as CASSLITDNYGYTF.

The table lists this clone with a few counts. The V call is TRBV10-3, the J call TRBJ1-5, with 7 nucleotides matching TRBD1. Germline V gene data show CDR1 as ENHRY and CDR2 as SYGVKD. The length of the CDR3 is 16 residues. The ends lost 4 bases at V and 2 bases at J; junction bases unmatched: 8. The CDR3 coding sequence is TGTGCCATCAGTGCGGACAGGCCCCGGGGCAATCAGCCCCAGCATTTT. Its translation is CAISADRPRGNQPQHF.

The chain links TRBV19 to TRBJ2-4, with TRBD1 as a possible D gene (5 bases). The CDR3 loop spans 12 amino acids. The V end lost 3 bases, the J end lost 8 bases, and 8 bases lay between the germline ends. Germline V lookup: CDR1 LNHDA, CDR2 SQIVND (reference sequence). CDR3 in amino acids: CASSMAGYIQYF. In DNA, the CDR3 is TGTGCCAGTAGTATGGCAGGGTACATTCAGTACTTC.

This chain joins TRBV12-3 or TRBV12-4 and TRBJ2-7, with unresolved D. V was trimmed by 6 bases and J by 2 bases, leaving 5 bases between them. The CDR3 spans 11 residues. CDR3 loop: CASSEAYEQYF. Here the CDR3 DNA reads TGTGCCAGCAGCGAGGCCTACGAGCAGTACTTC.

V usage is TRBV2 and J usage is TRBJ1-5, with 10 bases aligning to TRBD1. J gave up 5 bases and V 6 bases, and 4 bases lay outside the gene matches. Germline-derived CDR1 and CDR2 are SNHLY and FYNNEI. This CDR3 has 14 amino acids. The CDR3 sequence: CASSAGQGDQPQHF. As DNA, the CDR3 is TGTGCCAGCAGCGCAGGACAGGGGGATCAGCCCCAGCATTTT.

CDR3 residues: CASSQGGGGVYRGYTF. DNA of the CDR3: TGCGCCAGCAGCCAAGGTGGAGGGGGGGTCTATCGGGGCTACACCTTC. The rearrangement links TRBV4-3 to TRBJ1-2; D possibly corresponds to TRBD1 (6 bases). This CDR3 is 16 amino acids long. Germline lookup yields CDR1 LGHNA and CDR2 YSLEER. V was trimmed by 1 base and J by 8 bases, leaving 20 bases between them.

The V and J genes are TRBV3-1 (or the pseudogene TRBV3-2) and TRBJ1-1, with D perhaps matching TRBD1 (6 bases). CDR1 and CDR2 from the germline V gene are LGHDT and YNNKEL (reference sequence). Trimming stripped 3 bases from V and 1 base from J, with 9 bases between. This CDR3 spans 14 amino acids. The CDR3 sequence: CASSHRGQNTEAFF. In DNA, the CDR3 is TGTGCCAGCAGCCACCGGGGACAGAACACTGAAGCTTTCTTT.

The chain's CDR3 is CASSPGYASTDTQYF. For the CDR3, the DNA is TGTGCCAGCAGTCCAGGGTATGCTAGCACAGATACGCAGTATTTT. The chain carries TRBV27 and TRBJ2-3; tentative D call: TRBD1 (5 bases). Germline V gene data show CDR1 as MNHEY and CDR2 as SMNVEV (reference sequence). Trimming removed 5 bases at V and 0 bases at J, with 12 bases between. The CDR3 totals 15 residues.

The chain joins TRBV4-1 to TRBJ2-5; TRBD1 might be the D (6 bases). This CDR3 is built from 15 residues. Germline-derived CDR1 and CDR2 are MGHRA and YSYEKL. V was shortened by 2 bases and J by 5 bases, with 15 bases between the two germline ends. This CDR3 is CASSQHPTGIETQYF. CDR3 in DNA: TGCGCCAGCAGCCAACACCCTACAGGGATCGAGACCCAGTACTTC.

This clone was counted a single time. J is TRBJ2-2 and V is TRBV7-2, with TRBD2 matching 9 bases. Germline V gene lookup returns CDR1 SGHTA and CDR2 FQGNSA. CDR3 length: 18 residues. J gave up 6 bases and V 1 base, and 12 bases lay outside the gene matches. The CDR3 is CASSLVTSGLTSAGELFF. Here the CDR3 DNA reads TGTGCCAGCAGCTTAGTAACTAGCGGGCTCACTTCTGCCGGGGAGCTGTTTTTT. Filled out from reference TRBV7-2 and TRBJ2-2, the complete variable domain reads GAGVSQSPSNKVTEKGKDVELRCDPISGHTALYWYRQSLGQGLEFLIYFQGNSAPDKSGLPSDRFSAERTGGSVSTLTIQRTQQEDSAVYLCASSLVTSGLTSAGELFFGEGSRLTVL.